This TCR beta chain was identified during a study of blood T cell repertoires in COVID-19 (dated by TCRdb to 2020 to 2021). Context from the whole study: Samples from collaborators originated in the United States, Italy and Spain and spanned both the acute and convalescent phases of COVID-19. Where available, HLA class I and class II types were obtained from metadata supplied by the sample provider rather than from assay-based typing. Sample metadata almost always included a de-identified subject ID, COVID-19 status, age in years and sex. Deeply sampled blood TCRbeta repertoires from subjects exposed to, actively infected with, or recovered from COVID-19 were included in the dataset. The material from the prospective study consisted of cDNA or gDNA derived from T cells, B-cell-depleted T cells, or PBMCs. The repertoires were released in a freely available public database intended as a resource for research on the immune response to SARS-CoV-2. Samples were obtained from the ongoing ImmuneRACE study (first 160 participants) and from roughly 1,300 subjects provided by 6 global collaborators. Points the paper makes about the study in general: The amount of clinical and demographic metadata varied by source and participant and was provided uncurated.

A note on this clone: It has no known antigen specificity. Base qualities are missing; no much larger clone stands one base away.

TCRbeta CDR3 regions were amplified from genomic DNA using the immunoSEQ Assay, a bias-controlled multiplex PCR. As for how the authors treated the data: Nucleated cell counts per sample were estimated from amplification of reference gene primers within the assay. Sequence reads were collapsed and filtered to measure the absolute abundance of every unique TCRbeta CDR3 rearrangement. For each sample, productive Simpson clonality was calculated by taking the square root of Simpson's diversity index across productive rearrangements. The clones in this table, taken by TCRdb from immuneACCESS, are in-frame only. Not every clone is retained; where verified, under half of the shortfall comes from an unresolved V gene, and the cause of the rest is unknown. That table gives V, J and clone size, and the DNA gave D and trimming. The sample data list 90,000 to 120,000 clones, and over 60% of these were observed just once. Jointly, the top ten make up roughly 4% of the sample.

The CDR3 runs 15 amino acids, cysteine and phenylalanine included. The entry retains the CDR3 DNA only, 45 bases that are in frame from base 1. CDR1 and CDR2 (MNHEY, SMNVEV) derive from the germline V gene (reference sequence). Trimming takes 1 base off V and 8 bases off J; junction bases not matched to a gene: 5. Whole blood was collected in K2EDTA tubes by collaborating institutions according to the institutions' own protocols. Collaborator samples were shipped for TCRbeta analysis as frozen whole blood, isolated PBMCs, or DNA extracted from either sample type. Sequenced sample: peripheral blood. The source is a man aged 70 or older with acute or convalescent COVID-19. The chain was built from TRBV27 and TRBJ1-2; 12 bases in the middle match TRBD1. The sequence in DNA is TGTGCCAGCAGTTTATGGGGACAGGGGGCGCGCGGCTACACCTTC. This sequence encodes CASSLWGQGARGYTF.